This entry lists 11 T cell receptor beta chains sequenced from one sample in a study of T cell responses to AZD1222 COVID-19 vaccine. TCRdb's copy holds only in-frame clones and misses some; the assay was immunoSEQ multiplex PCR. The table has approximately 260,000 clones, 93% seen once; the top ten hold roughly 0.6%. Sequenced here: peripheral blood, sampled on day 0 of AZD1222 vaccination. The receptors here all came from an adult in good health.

Written as DNA, the CDR3 is TGCGCCAGCAGCTTGGGACCTCCAGGGAACTCTGGAAACACCATATATTTT. Translation gives CASSLGPPGNSGNTIYF. J is TRBJ1-3 and V is TRBV5-1, with D possibly matching TRBD1 (5 bases). This CDR3 has 17 residues. V lost 0 bases and J lost 0, with 13 bases in between. Germline assignment: CDR1 SGHRS and CDR2 YFSETQ.

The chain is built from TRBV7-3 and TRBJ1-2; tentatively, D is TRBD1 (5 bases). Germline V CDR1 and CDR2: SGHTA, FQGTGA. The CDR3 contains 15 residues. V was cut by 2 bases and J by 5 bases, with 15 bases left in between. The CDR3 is CASSLAPGDLYGYTF. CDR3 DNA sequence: TGTGCCAGCAGCTTAGCCCCGGGGGATCTTTATGGCTACACCTTC.

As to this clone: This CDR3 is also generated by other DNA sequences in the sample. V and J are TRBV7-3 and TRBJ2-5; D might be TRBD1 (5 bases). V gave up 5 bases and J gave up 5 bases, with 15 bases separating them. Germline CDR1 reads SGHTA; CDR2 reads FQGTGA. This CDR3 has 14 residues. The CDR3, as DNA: TGTGCCAGCAGCCCTACAGGTTTGCAGGAGACCCAGTACTTC. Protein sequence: CASSPTGLQETQYF.

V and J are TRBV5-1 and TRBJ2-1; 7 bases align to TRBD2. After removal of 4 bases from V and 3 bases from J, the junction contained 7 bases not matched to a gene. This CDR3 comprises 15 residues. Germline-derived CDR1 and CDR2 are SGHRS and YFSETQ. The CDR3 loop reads CASSLTSPGYNEQFF. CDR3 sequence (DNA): TGCGCCAGCAGCCTGACTAGCCCCGGCTACAATGAGCAGTTCTTC.

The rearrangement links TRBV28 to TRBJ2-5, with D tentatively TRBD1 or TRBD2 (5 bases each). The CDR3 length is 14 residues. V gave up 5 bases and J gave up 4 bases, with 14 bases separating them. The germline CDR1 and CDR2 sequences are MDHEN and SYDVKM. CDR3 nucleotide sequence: TGTGCCAGCAGTCCCGGGGCAGGGAGAGAGACCCAGTACTTC. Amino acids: CASSPGAGRETQYF.

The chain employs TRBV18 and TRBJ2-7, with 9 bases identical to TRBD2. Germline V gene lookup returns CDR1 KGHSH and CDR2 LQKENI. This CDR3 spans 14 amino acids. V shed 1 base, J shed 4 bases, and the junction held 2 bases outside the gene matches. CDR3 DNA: TGTGCCAGCTCACCACTAGCGGGAGAGTACGAGCAGTACTTC. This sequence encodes CASSPLAGEYEQYF.

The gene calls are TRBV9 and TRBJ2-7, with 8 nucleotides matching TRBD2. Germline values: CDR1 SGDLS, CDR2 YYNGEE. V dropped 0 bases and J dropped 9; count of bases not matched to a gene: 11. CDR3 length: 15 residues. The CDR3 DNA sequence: TGTGCCAGCAGCGTAGCTCCAGCGGGAGAAATAGGGCAGTACTTC. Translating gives CASSVAPAGEIGQYF.

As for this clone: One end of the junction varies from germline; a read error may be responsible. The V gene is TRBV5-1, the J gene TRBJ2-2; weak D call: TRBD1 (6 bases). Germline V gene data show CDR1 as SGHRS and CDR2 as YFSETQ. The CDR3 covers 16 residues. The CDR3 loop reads CASRGDRTLNTGEPFF. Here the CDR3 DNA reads TGCGCCAGCAGAGGTGACAGGACTCTGAACACCGGGGAGCCGTTTTTT.

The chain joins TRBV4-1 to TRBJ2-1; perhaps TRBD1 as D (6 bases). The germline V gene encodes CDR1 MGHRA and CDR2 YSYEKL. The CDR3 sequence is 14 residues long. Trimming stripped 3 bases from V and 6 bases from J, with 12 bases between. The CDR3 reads CASSQRDRTNEQFF. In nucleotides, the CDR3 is TGCGCCAGCAGCCAGAGAGACAGGACCAATGAGCAGTTCTTC.

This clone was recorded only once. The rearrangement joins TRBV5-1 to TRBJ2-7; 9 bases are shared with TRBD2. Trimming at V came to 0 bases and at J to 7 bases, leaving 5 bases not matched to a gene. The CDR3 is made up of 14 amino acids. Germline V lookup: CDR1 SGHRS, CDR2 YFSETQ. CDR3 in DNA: TGCGCCAGCAGCTTGGTAGCGGGAGTGGGGGAGCAGTACTTC. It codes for CASSLVAGVGEQYF.

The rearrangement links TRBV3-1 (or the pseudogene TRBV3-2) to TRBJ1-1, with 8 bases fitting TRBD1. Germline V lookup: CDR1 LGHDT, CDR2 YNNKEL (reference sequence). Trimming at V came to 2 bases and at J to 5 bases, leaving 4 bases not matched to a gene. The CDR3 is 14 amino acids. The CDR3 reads CASSQLTGGTEAFF. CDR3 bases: TGTGCCAGCAGCCAACTTACAGGGGGGACTGAAGCTTTCTTT.